This TCR beta chain was found in a study of T-cell reconstitution after alpha-beta-depleted transplantation in children (dated by TCRdb to the mid-2010s). As for the study more broadly: Using TCR repertoire profiling, the study followed T-cell immune reconstitution in a quantitative way in children after TCRalphabeta/CD19-depleted allogeneic hematopoietic cell transplantation.

Ten or more counts support this clonotype. Its antigen is unknown. There are no base qualities to consult, and no much larger clone falls within one base. CDR1 and CDR2, looked up from the germline V gene (reference sequence), are DFQATT and SNEGSKA. Reading from cysteine to phenylalanine, the CDR3 counts 15 amino acids. Just CDR3 DNA is preserved here, 45 bases in frame from base 1. Between the V and J ends, shortened by 0 bases and 2 bases respectively, the junction contains 11 bases. Points the paper makes about the study in general: In some patients, the high TCRbeta diversity seen at day 60 was put down to recipient T cells and intrathymic progenitors that had survived conditioning. The apparently early alphabetaT-cell count recovery about two months after transplant was reportedly dependent on only several hundred rapidly expanded clones derived from non-depleted graft cells. Over subsequent months, a decline in hyperexpanded clone frequencies was noted, and after one year, T-cell counts and TCRbeta diversity were mostly ascribed to newly produced T cells.

The library was made by PCR. Instrument used: Illumina HiSeq 2500. Molecular barcoding was employed in the preparation of TCR libraries, with unique molecular identifiers being used to normalize TCRbeta repertoire quantification. TCRdb's own reprocessing of the public reads used fastp at Q25 and MiXCR and kept productive beta chains. Each entry merges the rows of one CDR3 protein and shows their most common DNA and genes. For this sample there are 73,000 or so distinct CDR3 sequences; 4% to 5% appear just once. Together, the top ten hold approximately 19% of the sample. The treatment or condition label of this sample denotes: allogeneic hematopoietic cell transplantation with graft depleted of TCRalphabeta T cells and CD19 B cells. TCRalphabeta/CD19-depleted allogeneic hematopoietic cell grafts were given to the transplant recipients, all of whom were children.

This receptor was taken from a boy under two years old who had a stem cell transplant for acute myeloid leukemia, so the T cells may come from the graft donor. This specimen was PBMCs, mostly from graft donor cells, taken 180 days after TCRalphabeta/CD19-depleted stem cell transplant. The chain links TRBV20-1 with TRBJ1-5; TRBD1 is perhaps the D gene, given 5 matching bases. The CDR3 reads CSAREQVFGNQPQHF. The bases read TGCAGTGCTAGAGAACAGGTCTTCGGCAATCAGCCCCAGCATTTT.